These T cell receptor beta chains were read from a single sample in a study of neoadjuvant anti-PD-1 for oral cavity cancer. Profiled with immunoSEQ multiplex PCR; TCRdb holds only in-frame clones, not every one. The sample shows 10,000 to 15,000 clones, less than 80% of them seen only once. The sample consisted of PBMCs, taken after nivolumab (anti-PD-1) treatment. All receptors come from a person aged 40 to 85 with oral cavity squamous cell carcinoma. The CDR3 runs from the conserved cysteine through the conserved F or W. The D gene is left open where the match is weak. The size entry is marked missing in some rows and otherwise reads once, few, many or a size class.

size: .
D: .
J: TRBJ2-2
V: TRBV27
CDR3: CASRGGGTTHTGELFF
DNA: TGTGCCAGCAGAGGTGGTGGGACGACTCACACCGGGGAGCTGTTTTTT

size: .
D: .
J: TRBJ2-1
V: TRBV7-7
CDR3: CASSPRTSSEQFF
DNA: TGTGCTAGCAGCCCTAGGACGTCTTCTGAGCAGTTCTTC

size: .
D: TRBD1
J: TRBJ1-4
V: TRBV27
CDR3: CASSSLNRGSNEKLFF
DNA: TGTGCCAGCAGCTCGCTCAACAGGGGGTCAAATGAAAAACTGTTTTTT

size: few
D: .
J: TRBJ1-3
V: TRBV2
CDR3: CASSEEGTGNTIYF
DNA: TGTGCCAGCAGTGAGGAAGGAACCGGAAACACCATATATTTT

size: .
D: TRBD1
J: TRBJ2-3
V: TRBV19
CDR3: CASRTGGLDTQYF
DNA: TGTGCCAGTCGGACAGGGGGCTTAGATACGCAGTATTTT

size: .
D: .
J: TRBJ2-7
V: TRBV5-1
CDR3: CASSFGAQDEQYF
DNA: TGCGCCAGCAGCTTCGGGGCCCAAGACGAGCAGTACTTC

size: .
D: .
J: TRBJ1-1
V: TRBV11-2
CDR3: CASSLVWGTEAFF
DNA: TGTGCCAGCAGCTTAGTGTGGGGAACTGAAGCTTTCTTT

size: .
D: .
J: TRBJ1-6
V: TRBV11-1
CDR3: CASSLGNRNSPLHF
DNA: TGTGCCAGCAGCCTCGGGAATAGGAATTCACCCCTCCACTTT

size: .
D: .
J: TRBJ2-6
V: TRBV30
CDR3: CAWTKRGQTSGANVLTF
DNA: TGTGCCTGGACCAAAAGAGGACAGACCTCTGGGGCCAACGTCCTGACTTTC

size: medium-sized
D: .
J: TRBJ1-6
V: TRBV5-6
CDR3: CASSLTGISPLHF
DNA: TGTGCCAGCAGCTTGACAGGGATTTCACCCCTCCACTTT

size: .
D: TRBD1
J: TRBJ1-6
V: TRBV9
CDR3: CASSEGAGWNSPLHF
DNA: TGTGCCAGCAGCGAGGGGGCAGGGTGGAATTCACCCCTCCACTTT

size: few
D: .
J: TRBJ2-5
V: TRBV2
CDR3: CASSAEETQYF
DNA: TGTGCCAGCAGTGCGGAAGAGACCCAGTACTTC

size: .
D: .
J: TRBJ2-3
V: TRBV27
CDR3: CASSQLYLTDTQYF
DNA: TGTGCCAGCAGTCAACTATACCTCACAGATACGCAGTATTTT

size: .
D: .
J: TRBJ1-2
V: TRBV5-6
CDR3: CASSLVVGLNYGYTF
DNA: TGTGCCAGCAGCTTGGTGGTGGGGCTTAACTATGGCTACACCTTC

size: .
D: .
J: TRBJ1-1
V: TRBV6-4
CDR3: CASSDSGGSTEAFF
DNA: TGTGCCAGCAGTGACAGTGGGGGATCGACTGAAGCTTTCTTT

size: .
D: .
J: TRBJ2-5
V: TRBV2
CDR3: CASSVPNLETQYF
DNA: TGTGCCAGCAGTGTACCTAATCTGGAGACCCAGTACTTC

size: few
D: .
J: TRBJ1-1
V: TRBV7-3
CDR3: CASSPLGSMNTEAFF
DNA: TGTGCCAGCAGCCCACTTGGTTCGATGAACACTGAAGCTTTCTTT

size: medium-sized
D: .
J: TRBJ1-5
V: TRBV19
CDR3: CASSIWGGGNQPQHF
DNA: TGTGCCAGTAGTATTTGGGGTGGGGGCAATCAGCCCCAGCATTTT

size: .
D: .
J: TRBJ1-2
V: TRBV14
CDR3: CASRHAGGYGYTF
DNA: TGTGCCAGCAGGCACGCTGGGGGCTATGGCTACACCTTC

size: .
D: .
J: TRBJ1-1
V: TRBV6-5
CDR3: CASSPLSGRAEAFF
DNA: TGTGCCAGCAGTCCCCTCTCAGGGAGGGCTGAAGCTTTCTTT

size: few
D: .
J: TRBJ2-7
V: TRBV7-9
CDR3: CASSLGPTGDYEQYF
DNA: TGTGCCAGCAGCCTGGGGCCAACGGGCGACTACGAGCAGTACTTC

size: .
D: TRBD1
J: TRBJ1-4
V: TRBV6-1
CDR3: CASSEWDRLNEKLFF
DNA: TGTGCCAGCAGTGAATGGGACAGACTTAATGAAAAACTGTTTTTT

size: .
D: TRBD1
J: TRBJ1-2
V: TRBV6-6
CDR3: CASSYSSQGQGPGYTF
DNA: TGTGCCAGCAGTTACTCGAGTCAGGGACAGGGCCCTGGCTACACCTTC

size: .
D: TRBD2
J: TRBJ2-1
V: TRBV11-1
CDR3: CASTPAGGSYNEQFF
DNA: TGTGCCAGCACCCCAGCGGGAGGCTCCTACAATGAGCAGTTCTTC

size: .
D: TRBD2
J: TRBJ2-7
V: TRBV7-9
CDR3: CASSPRGGTSGYEQYF
DNA: TGTGCCAGCAGCCCGCGGGGAGGGACTAGCGGCTACGAGCAGTACTTC

size: .
D: TRBD1
J: TRBJ2-7
V: TRBV5-4
CDR3: CASSWGQGGAYEQYF
DNA: TGTGCCAGCAGCTGGGGACAGGGTGGAGCCTACGAGCAGTACTTC

size: .
D: TRBD1
J: TRBJ2-1
V: TRBV27
CDR3: CASSPLSGTGAYNEQFF
DNA: TGTGCCAGCAGTCCACTCTCCGGGACAGGGGCGTACAATGAGCAGTTCTTC

size: .
D: .
J: TRBJ1-2
V: TRBV10-1
CDR3: CASSEGQPGGGYTF
DNA: TGCGCCAGCAGTGAGGGTCAACCGGGGGGTGGCTACACCTTC

size: .
D: .
J: TRBJ1-2
V: TRBV30
CDR3: CAWSEGGLGGYTF
DNA: TGTGCCTGGAGTGAGGGGGGTTTAGGTGGCTACACCTTC

size: .
D: .
J: TRBJ2-7
V: TRBV4-1
CDR3: CASSQVSAYEQYF
DNA: TGCGCCAGCAGCCAAGTGTCAGCCTACGAGCAGTACTTC

size: .
D: .
J: TRBJ1-4
V: TRBV25-1
CDR3: CASSELGTNEKLFF
DNA: TGTGCCAGCAGTGAACTAGGAACTAATGAAAAACTGTTTTTT

size: once
D: TRBD1
J: TRBJ1-2
V: TRBV29-1
CDR3: CSAMTGSDGYTF
DNA: TGCAGCGCCATGACAGGGAGCGATGGCTACACCTTC

size: .
D: TRBD1
J: TRBJ2-7
V: TRBV10-3
CDR3: CAISEGQARDVDEQYF
DNA: TGTGCCATCAGTGAGGGACAGGCCAGGGACGTGGACGAGCAGTACTTC

size: .
D: .
J: TRBJ1-3
V: TRBV19
CDR3: CASSIESSGNTIYF
DNA: TGTGCCAGTAGTATCGAGAGCTCTGGAAACACCATATATTTT

size: .
D: TRBD1
J: TRBJ2-2
V: TRBV10-1
CDR3: CASSDSYRGSKSGTGELFF
DNA: TGCGCCAGCAGTGATTCGTACAGGGGGTCGAAAAGTGGGACCGGGGAGCTGTTTTTT

size: .
D: TRBD2
J: TRBJ2-3
V: TRBV5-1
CDR3: CASRPRAGLAGGTDTQYF
DNA: TGCGCCAGCAGACCTCGGGCGGGACTAGCGGGAGGGACAGATACGCAGTATTTT

size: .
D: TRBD1
J: TRBJ1-2
V: TRBV10-3
CDR3: CATLGADRGYGYTF
DNA: TGTGCCACGTTAGGGGCGGACAGGGGGTATGGCTACACCTTC

size: .
D: .
J: TRBJ2-1
V: TRBV7-9
CDR3: CASSLVPGPLYNEQFF
DNA: TGTGCCAGCAGCTTAGTTCCAGGGCCCCTCTACAATGAGCAGTTCTTC

size: .
D: TRBD1
J: TRBJ1-5
V: TRBV4-1
CDR3: CASSQPRQGSNQPQHF
DNA: TGCGCCAGCAGCCAACCGAGACAGGGAAGCAATCAGCCCCAGCATTTT

size: .
D: TRBD1
J: TRBJ1-1
V: TRBV19
CDR3: CASSPTRQGTEAFF
DNA: TGTGCCAGTAGTCCTACACGACAGGGGACTGAAGCTTTCTTT

size: few
D: .
J: TRBJ1-1
V: TRBV11-2
CDR3: CASSQGRVNTEAFF
DNA: TGTGCCAGCAGCCAAGGACGGGTGAACACTGAAGCTTTCTTT

size: .
D: .
J: TRBJ1-5
V: TRBV5-7
CDR3: CATDAWRWNQPQHF
DNA: TGTGCCACCGACGCGTGGAGGTGGAATCAGCCCCAGCATTTT

size: .
D: .
J: TRBJ2-2
V: TRBV19
CDR3: CASSLGAGELFF
DNA: TGTGCCAGTAGTTTAGGGGCCGGGGAGCTGTTTTTT

size: .
D: .
J: TRBJ1-1
V: TRBV7-9
CDR3: CASSLGEAAGAFF
DNA: TGTGCCAGCAGCTTAGGAGAGGCGGCGGGAGCTTTCTTT

size: .
D: .
J: TRBJ1-1
V: TRBV7-3
CDR3: CASSADVAGYTEAFF
DNA: TGTGCCAGCAGCGCCGATGTAGCGGGATACACTGAAGCTTTCTTT

size: .
D: .
J: TRBJ1-4
V: TRBV2
CDR3: CASTEIRVATNEKLFF
DNA: TGTGCCAGCACCGAGATAAGGGTCGCAACTAATGAAAAACTGTTTTTT

size: few
D: .
J: TRBJ1-5
V: TRBV30
CDR3: CAWSKWAAQPQHF
DNA: TGTGCCTGGAGTAAATGGGCAGCTCAGCCCCAGCATTTT

size: once
D: .
J: TRBJ2-3
V: TRBV28
CDR3: CASSRRDTQYF
DNA: TGTGCCAGCAGTCGACGTGATACGCAGTATTTT

size: .
D: .
J: TRBJ1-1
V: TRBV29-1
CDR3: CSGGRTNTEAFF
DNA: TGCAGCGGGGGACGGACTAACACTGAAGCTTTCTTT

size: .
D: .
J: TRBJ2-7
V: TRBV28
CDR3: CASTRSRYEQYF
DNA: TGTGCCAGCACCAGAAGCCGCTACGAGCAGTACTTC

size: .
D: .
J: TRBJ1-1
V: TRBV7-9
CDR3: CASSLGNEAFF
DNA: TGTGCCAGCAGCTTAGGGAACGAAGCTTTCTTT

size: .
D: .
J: TRBJ1-1
V: TRBV19
CDR3: CASNGPVVNTEAFF
DNA: TGTGCCTCAAACGGACCCGTCGTGAACACTGAAGCTTTCTTT

size: .
D: .
J: TRBJ1-2
V: TRBV2
CDR3: CASNLPGAHSYGYTF
DNA: TGTGCCAGCAATCTTCCCGGGGCCCACAGCTATGGCTACACCTTC

size: few
D: .
J: TRBJ1-6
V: TRBV6-1
CDR3: CASSATPGNFNSPLHF
DNA: TGTGCCAGCAGTGCAACTCCAGGGAATTTTAATTCACCCCTCCACTTT

size: .
D: .
J: TRBJ1-1
V: TRBV25-1
CDR3: CASSPAARLTEAFF
DNA: TGTGCCAGCAGTCCGGCAGCGAGATTAACTGAAGCTTTCTTT

size: .
D: TRBD1
J: TRBJ1-2
V: TRBV7-8
CDR3: CASSTWTGQNYGYTF
DNA: TGTGCCAGCAGCACATGGACAGGGCAAAACTATGGCTACACCTTC

size: .
D: .
J: TRBJ1-3
V: TRBV4-1
CDR3: CASSPVGRGTRRGGNTIYF
DNA: TGCGCCAGCAGCCCCGTCGGGAGGGGAACTCGTCGAGGTGGAAACACCATATATTTT

size: .
D: TRBD1
J: TRBJ1-2
V: TRBV28
CDR3: CASSRTGTYGYTF
DNA: TGTGCCAGCAGTAGGACAGGTACATATGGCTACACCTTC

size: .
D: .
J: TRBJ1-1
V: TRBV6-1
CDR3: CASLVTVDTEAFF
DNA: TGTGCCAGCCTGGTAACAGTCGACACTGAAGCTTTCTTT

size: few
D: .
J: TRBJ1-1
V: TRBV7-9
CDR3: CASSLGRIEAFF
DNA: TGTGCCAGCAGCTTAGGAAGGATTGAAGCTTTCTTT